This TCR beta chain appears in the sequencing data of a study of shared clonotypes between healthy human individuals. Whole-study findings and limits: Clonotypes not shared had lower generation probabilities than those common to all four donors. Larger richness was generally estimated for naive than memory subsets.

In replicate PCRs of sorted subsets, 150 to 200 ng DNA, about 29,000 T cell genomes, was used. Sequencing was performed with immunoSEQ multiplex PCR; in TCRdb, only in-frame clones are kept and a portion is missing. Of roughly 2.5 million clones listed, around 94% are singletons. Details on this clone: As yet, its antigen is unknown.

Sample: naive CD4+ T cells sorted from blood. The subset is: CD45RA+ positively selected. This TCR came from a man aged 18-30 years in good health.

CDR3 sequence reads: CASSLTETTGIVGGYTF. DNA for the CDR3: TGCGCCAGCAGCCTTACGGAAACGACAGGGATTGTCGGCGGCTACACCTTC. The rearrangement links TRBV4-1 to TRBJ1-2; TRBD1 aligns across 7 bases. The germline CDR1 and CDR2 sequences are MGHRA and YSYEKL. Germline trimming cut 4 bases from V and 8 bases from J; bases unmatched to any gene: 19. This CDR3 comprises 17 residues.